These 9 T cell receptor beta chains share one sample of origin, sequenced in a study of blood T cell repertoires in COVID-19. Clones were read by immunoSEQ multiplex PCR, and TCRdb kept only the in-frame ones, dropping some. The data contain 50,000 to 65,000 clones, around 90% of them singletons. Sequenced sample: peripheral blood. These receptor sequences come from a human donor in a cohort sampled during active COVID-19.

The chain links TRBV5-1 to TRBJ1-1; 8 nucleotides match TRBD1. Germline CDR1 is SGHRS and CDR2 is YFSETQ. With V trimmed by 2 bases and J by 9 bases, 3 bases remained unmatched. The CDR3 is made up of 12 amino acids. CDR3: CASSFGQGQAFF. CDR3 DNA: TGCGCCAGCAGCTTTGGACAGGGACAAGCTTTCTTT.

This chain links TRBV3-1 (or the pseudogene TRBV3-2) with TRBJ2-7, with 14 bases fitting TRBD2. This CDR3 spans 17 amino acids. The germline gives CDR1 LGHDT, CDR2 YNNKEL (reference sequence). Germline trimming cut 3 bases from V and 3 bases from J; bases unmatched to any gene: 7. The CDR3 region is CASSQGLTSGGGYEQYF. The CDR3 bases are TGTGCCAGCAGCCAGGGATTGACTAGCGGGGGGGGCTACGAGCAGTACTTC.

In this sample, this clone turned up once. The rearrangement links TRBV10-3 to TRBJ1-1, with D perhaps TRBD1 (5 bases). CDR3 length: 14 residues. Per the germline V gene, CDR1 is ENHRY and CDR2 is SYGVKD. V dropped 6 bases and J dropped 1 base, with 12 bases sitting between them. CDR3 nucleotide sequence: TGTGCCATCAGGGGGGGTTTGCAGAACACTGAAGCTTTCTTT. Protein: CAIRGGLQNTEAFF.

The chain recombines TRBV2 with TRBJ2-7, with 9 bases that match TRBD2. V shed 3 bases and J 4 bases; nucleotides not matched to a gene: 10. CDR3 size: 16 residues. Germline lookup yields CDR1 SNHLY and CDR2 FYNNEI. The CDR3 here is CASSEWVAGAEYEQYF. In nucleotides, the CDR3 is TGTGCCAGCAGTGAGTGGGTAGCGGGGGCCGAATACGAGCAGTACTTC.

The J gene is TRBJ2-3, the V gene TRBV4-2; 10 positions agree with TRBD2. V lost 0 bases and J lost 5; bases outside the gene matches: 11. From germline, CDR1 is LGHNA and CDR2 YNFKEQ. CDR3 size: 18 residues. Here the CDR3 DNA reads TGTGCCAGCAGCCAAGATGAGTCCCTAGCGGGGGTGGAAGATACGCAGTATTTT. Protein product: CASSQDESLAGVEDTQYF.

V gene TRBV7-9 combines with J gene TRBJ2-3; TRBD2 matches 8 bases. The V gene end was trimmed by 0 bases and the J gene end by 4 bases; junction bases not matched to a gene: 0. Germline V gene sequence: CDR1 SEHNR, CDR2 FQNEAQ (reference sequence). CDR3 length: 14 amino acids. The CDR3 DNA is TGTGCCAGCAGCTTAGCCGGGGGGGCAGATACGCAGTATTTT. Protein product: CASSLAGGADTQYF. Supplemented by reference TRBV7-9 and TRBJ2-3, the full variable domain reads DTGVSQNPRHKITKRGQNVTFRCDPISEHNRLYWYRQTLGQGPEFLTYFQNEAQLEKSRLLSDRFSAERPKGSFSTLEIQRTEQGDSAMYLCASSLAGGADTQYFGPGTRLTVL.

The chain joins TRBV18 to TRBJ1-5; 7 bases are a match to TRBD1. The J segment lost 5 bases and the V segment lost 5 bases, leaving 3 bases of the junction unmatched. Germline loops: CDR1 KGHSH, CDR2 LQKENI. The CDR3 length is 13 residues. The CDR3 sequence is CASSRDSYQPQHF. In nucleotides, the CDR3 is TGTGCCAGCTCAAGGGACAGCTATCAGCCCCAGCATTTT.

The J gene is TRBJ2-3, the V gene TRBV24-1, with D possibly matching TRBD1 (6 bases). Germline CDR1 is KGHDR and CDR2 is SFDVKD. V was trimmed by 12 bases and J by 5 bases, leaving 20 bases between them. The CDR3 loop spans 14 amino acids. The CDR3 region is CALPAQGNLDTQYF. The CDR3 region has the DNA TGTGCCCTCCCCGCACAGGGTAACTTAGATACGCAGTATTTT.

The V gene is TRBV7-2, the J gene TRBJ1-2; 8 positions match TRBD1. V was clipped by 2 bases and J by 2 bases; unmatched bases: 16. This CDR3 has 19 amino acids. Germline V lookup: CDR1 SGHTA, CDR2 FQGNSA. CDR3 coding DNA: TGTGCCAGCAGCTTATTTTTTGGGCAGGGGGCTGGATTGAACTATGGCTACACCTTC. Encoded protein: CASSLFFGQGAGLNYGYTF.